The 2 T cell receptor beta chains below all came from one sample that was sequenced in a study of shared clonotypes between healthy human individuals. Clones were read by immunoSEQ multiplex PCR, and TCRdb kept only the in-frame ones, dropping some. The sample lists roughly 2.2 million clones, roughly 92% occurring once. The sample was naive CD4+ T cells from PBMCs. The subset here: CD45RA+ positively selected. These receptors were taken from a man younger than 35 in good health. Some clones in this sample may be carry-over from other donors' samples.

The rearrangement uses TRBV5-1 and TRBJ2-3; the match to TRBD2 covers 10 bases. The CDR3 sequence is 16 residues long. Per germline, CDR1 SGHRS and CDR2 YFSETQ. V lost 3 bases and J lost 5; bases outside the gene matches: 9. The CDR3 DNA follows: TGCGCCAGCAGCTATATGCTAGCGGGAGCTGGAGATACGCAGTATTTT. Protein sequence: CASSYMLAGAGDTQYF.

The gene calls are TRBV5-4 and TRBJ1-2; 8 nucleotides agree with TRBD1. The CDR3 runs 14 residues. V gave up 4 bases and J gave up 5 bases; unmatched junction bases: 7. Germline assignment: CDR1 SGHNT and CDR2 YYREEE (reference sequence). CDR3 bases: TGTGCCAGCAGCCATCAGGACAGGGTTTATGGCTACACCTTC. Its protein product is CASSHQDRVYGYTF.